This T cell receptor beta chain comes out of a study of post-analysis software for immune sequencing data. As for this clonotype: Its target is unknown. Being one base from a much bigger clone, this may be a read error.

CDR1 and CDR2 from the germline V gene are MDHEN and SYDVKM. This CDR3 comprises 15 residues. The TCR beta cDNA libraries contained unique molecular identifiers. Approximately 500,000 cDNA molecules were recovered from an input of about 1 to 10 million T cells. TCRdb ran MiXCR on the PCR reads and lists one entry per CDR3 protein. The sample records some 690,000 distinct CDR3 sequences, 25% to 30% being singletons. Study findings and constraints: Among multiple sclerosis patients, normalized Chao1 diversity was significantly below that of controls. When the samples were clustered directly with F measure, those that had been prepared in the same batch showed strong co-clustering. Patients showed TRBV5-6, TRBV5-1 and TRBV20-1 among four to six TRBV segments more frequent than in controls.

The receptor was derived from a girl aged 5-17 years with multiple sclerosis. Sequenced: blood. The V and J genes are TRBV28 and TRBJ2-5, with 8 bases matching TRBD1. The DNA of the CDR3 is TGTGCCAGCAGCCCCGGACAGGGCTACCAAGAGGCCCAGTACTTC. Amino acid sequence: CASSPGQGYQEAQYF.